This TCR beta chain was documented in a study of blood T cell repertoires in COVID-19. Study-level information: The United States, Italy and Spain provided the acute and convalescent COVID-19 samples. T cells, B-cell-depleted T cells, or PBMCs provided the cDNA or gDNA that served as material.

TCRdb's copy holds only in-frame clones and misses some; the assay was immunoSEQ multiplex PCR. The top ten clones hold approximately 3.7% of a sample with about 150,000 clones, roughly four fifths of them seen once. CDR3 length: 14 amino acids. Germline V gene sequence: CDR1 KGHSH, CDR2 LQKENI. V was pared by 3 bases and J by 4 bases, with 12 bases between. Material: peripheral blood. The rearrangement joins TRBV18 to TRBJ1-2, with D possibly matching TRBD1 (6 bases). The receptor was derived from a woman of 80 years or more with acute or convalescent COVID-19. The CDR3 nucleotides are TGTGCCAGCTCACCCCAGGGGCCCCCCTATGGCTACACCTTC. Translating it yields CASSPQGPPYGYTF.